Here is one T cell receptor (beta chain) with its context. The data belong to a study of OX40 agonist ivuxolimab in advanced cancers. Using immunoSEQ multiplex PCR, the repertoire was profiled, and TCRdb retains in-frame clones only, with some absent. The sample has around 92,000 clones, 93% seen once. V was cut by 2 bases and J by 5 bases, with 13 bases left in between. Germline V gene lookup returns CDR1 SGHRS and CDR2 YFSETQ. This CDR3 spans 14 amino acids. The TCR was taken from an adult with an advanced solid tumor such as melanoma, head and neck, liver or kidney cancer. The sample consisted of CD4+ or CD8+ T cells sorted from blood, taken in a trial of the OX40 agonist ivuxolimab. The rearrangement uses TRBV5-1 and TRBJ2-5; possible D gene TRBD2, 6 bases. The CDR3 sequence: CASSLQREWETQYF. DNA for the CDR3: TGCGCCAGCAGCTTACAACGGGAGTGGGAGACCCAGTACTTC.